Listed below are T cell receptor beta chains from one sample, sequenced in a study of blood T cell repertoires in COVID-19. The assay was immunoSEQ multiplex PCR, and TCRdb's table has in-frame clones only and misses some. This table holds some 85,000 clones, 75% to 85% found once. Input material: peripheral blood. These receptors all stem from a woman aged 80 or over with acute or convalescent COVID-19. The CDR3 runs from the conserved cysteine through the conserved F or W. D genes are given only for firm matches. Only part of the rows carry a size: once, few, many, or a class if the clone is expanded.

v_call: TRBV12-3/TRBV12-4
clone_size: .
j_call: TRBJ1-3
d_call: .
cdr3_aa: CASSFNGNTIYF
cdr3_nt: TGTGCCAGCAGTTTTAATGGAAACACCATATATTTT

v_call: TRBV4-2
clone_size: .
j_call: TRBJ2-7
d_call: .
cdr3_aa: CASSQGGGGYEQYF
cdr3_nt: TGTGCCAGCAGCCAAGGAGGGGGGGGCTACGAGCAGTACTTC

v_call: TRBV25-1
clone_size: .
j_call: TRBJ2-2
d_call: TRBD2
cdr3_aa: CASSEYSGRASDTGELFF
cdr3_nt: TGTGCCAGCAGTGAATATAGCGGGAGGGCCAGTGACACCGGGGAGCTGTTTTTT

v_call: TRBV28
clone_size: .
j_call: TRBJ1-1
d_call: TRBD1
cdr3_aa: CASVPGTAMNTEAFF
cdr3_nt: TGTGCCAGCGTTCCCGGGACAGCCATGAACACTGAAGCTTTCTTT

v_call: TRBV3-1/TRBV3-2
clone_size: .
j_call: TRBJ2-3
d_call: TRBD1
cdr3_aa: CASSQAGTGDADTQYF
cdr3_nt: TGTGCCAGCAGCCAGGCCGGGACAGGGGACGCAGATACGCAGTATTTT

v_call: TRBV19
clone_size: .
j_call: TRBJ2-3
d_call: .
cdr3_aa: CASSPIQGTDTQYF
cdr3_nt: TGTGCCAGTAGCCCGATACAAGGCACAGATACGCAGTATTTT

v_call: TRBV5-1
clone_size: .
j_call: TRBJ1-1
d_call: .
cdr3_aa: CASSWQAGDTEAFF
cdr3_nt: TGCGCCAGCAGCTGGCAGGCAGGGGACACTGAAGCTTTCTTT

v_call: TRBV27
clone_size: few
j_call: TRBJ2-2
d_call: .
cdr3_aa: CASSKGTRSTGELFF
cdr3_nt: TGTGCCAGCAGCAAGGGGACACGAAGCACCGGGGAGCTGTTTTTT

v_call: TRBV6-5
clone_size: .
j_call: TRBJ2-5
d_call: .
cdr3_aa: CASSSTRGSRKTQYF
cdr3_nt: TGTGCCAGCAGTTCAACCAGGGGATCACGTAAGACCCAGTACTTC

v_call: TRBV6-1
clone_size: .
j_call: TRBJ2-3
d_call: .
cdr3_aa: CASSVRRRTTNMDTQYF
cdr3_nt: TGTGCCAGCAGTGTACGCCGAAGGACTACGAACATGGATACGCAGTATTTT

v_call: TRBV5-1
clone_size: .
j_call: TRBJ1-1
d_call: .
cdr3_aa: CASSSGWAGLNTEAFF
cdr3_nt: TGCGCCAGCAGCTCCGGGTGGGCAGGGCTGAACACTGAAGCTTTCTTT

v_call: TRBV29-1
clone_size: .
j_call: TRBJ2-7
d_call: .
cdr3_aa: CSVDGDSSYEQYF
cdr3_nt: TGCAGCGTTGATGGGGACTCTTCCTACGAGCAGTACTTC

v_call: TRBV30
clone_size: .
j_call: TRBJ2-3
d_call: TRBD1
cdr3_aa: CAWETGGTDTQYF
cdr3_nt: TGTGCCTGGGAAACAGGGGGCACAGATACGCAGTATTTT

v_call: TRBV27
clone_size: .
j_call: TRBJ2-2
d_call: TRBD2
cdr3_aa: CASSLSGRADTGELFF
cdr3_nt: TGTGCCAGCAGTTTAAGCGGGAGGGCTGACACCGGGGAGCTGTTTTTT

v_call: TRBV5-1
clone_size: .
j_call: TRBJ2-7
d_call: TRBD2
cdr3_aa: CASAGLAGVGEQYF
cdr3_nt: TGCGCCAGCGCCGGACTAGCGGGGGTGGGCGAGCAGTACTTC

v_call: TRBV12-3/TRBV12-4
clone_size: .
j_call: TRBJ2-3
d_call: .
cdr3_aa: CASSPRTDTQYF
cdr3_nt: TGTGCCAGCAGCCCTCGCACAGATACGCAGTATTTT

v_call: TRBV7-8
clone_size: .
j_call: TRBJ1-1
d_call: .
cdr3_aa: CASSLYRNTEAFF
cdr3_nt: TGTGCCAGCAGCTTATACAGGAACACTGAAGCTTTCTTT

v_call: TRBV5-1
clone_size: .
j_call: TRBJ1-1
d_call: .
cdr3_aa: CASCQQGWDGSNTEAFF
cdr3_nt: TGCGCCAGCTGCCAACAGGGATGGGATGGTTCGAACACTGAAGCTTTCTTT

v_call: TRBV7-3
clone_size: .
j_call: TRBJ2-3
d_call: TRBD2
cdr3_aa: CASSPRRGGLTQYF
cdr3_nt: TGTGCCAGCAGCCCCAGGCGGGGGGGCCTGACGCAGTATTTT

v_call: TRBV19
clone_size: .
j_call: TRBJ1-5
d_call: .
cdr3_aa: CASRRGNQPQHF
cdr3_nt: TGTGCCAGTAGAAGGGGGAATCAGCCCCAGCATTTT

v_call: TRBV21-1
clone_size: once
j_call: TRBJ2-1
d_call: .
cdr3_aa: CASTKSSGRILQFF
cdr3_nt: TGTGCCAGCACCAAATCTAGCGGGAGGATTTTACAGTTCTTC

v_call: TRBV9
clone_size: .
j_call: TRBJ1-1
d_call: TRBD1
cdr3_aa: CASSPRQGQTEAFF
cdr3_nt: TGTGCCAGCAGCCCGAGACAGGGTCAGACTGAAGCTTTCTTT

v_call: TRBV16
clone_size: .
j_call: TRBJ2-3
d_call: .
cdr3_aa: CASSQVGTDTQYF
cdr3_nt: TGTGCCAGCAGCCAAGTCGGTACGGATACGCAGTATTTT

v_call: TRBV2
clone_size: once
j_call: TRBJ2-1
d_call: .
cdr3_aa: CASSEGARARAYNEQFF
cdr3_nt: TGTGCCAGCAGTGAAGGGGCCCGGGCCAGGGCGTACAATGAGCAGTTCTTC

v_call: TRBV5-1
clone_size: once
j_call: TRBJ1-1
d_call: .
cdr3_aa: CASSLDAITMNTEAFF
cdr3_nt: TGCGCCAGCAGCTTGGATGCCATCACAATGAACACTGAAGCTTTCTTT

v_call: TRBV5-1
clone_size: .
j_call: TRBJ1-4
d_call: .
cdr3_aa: CASSLEGGEEKLFF
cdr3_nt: TGCGCCAGCAGCTTGGAAGGGGGGGAAGAAAAACTGTTTTTT

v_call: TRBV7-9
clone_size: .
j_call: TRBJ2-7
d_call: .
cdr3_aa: CASSLERGGSLDEQYF
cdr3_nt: TGTGCCAGCAGCTTAGAAAGGGGCGGCTCCTTGGACGAGCAGTACTTC

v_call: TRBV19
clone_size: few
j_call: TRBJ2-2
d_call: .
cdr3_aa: CATRKNTGELFF
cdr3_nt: TGTGCCACCAGAAAGAACACCGGGGAGCTGTTTTTT

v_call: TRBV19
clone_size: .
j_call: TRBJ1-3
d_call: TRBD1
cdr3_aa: CASTTTGTGNTIYF
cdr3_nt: TGTGCCAGTACTACGACAGGGACTGGAAACACCATATATTTT

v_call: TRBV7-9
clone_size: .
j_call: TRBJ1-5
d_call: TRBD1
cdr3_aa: CASSRMTGDGNQPQHF
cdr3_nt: TGTGCCAGCAGCAGGATGACAGGGGACGGCAATCAGCCCCAGCATTTT

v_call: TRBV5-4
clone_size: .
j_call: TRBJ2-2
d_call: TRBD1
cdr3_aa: CASSGNRGANTGELFF
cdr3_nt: TGTGCCAGCAGCGGTAACAGGGGCGCGAACACCGGGGAGCTGTTTTTT

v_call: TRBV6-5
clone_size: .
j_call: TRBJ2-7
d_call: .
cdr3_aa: CASSYGRDYEQYF
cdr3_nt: TGTGCCAGCAGTTACGGGCGGGACTACGAGCAGTACTTC